These 5 T cell receptor beta chains originate from one sample sequenced in a study of blood T cells in healthy people across ages. Primed by a sample-barcoded 5' primer and a J-beta primer mix, a second PCR proceeded for about 6 to 12 cycles. TCRdb re-called the 5' RACE reads through MiXCR, storing one row per CDR3 protein. The data contain around 600,000 distinct CDR3 sequences, less than 60% of them singletons. Sequencing was performed on blood. The receptors here all came from a man at least 80 years old in good health.

This clonotype was seen a few times. The chain is built from TRBV24-1 and TRBJ2-1; perhaps D is TRBD1 or TRBD2 (5 bases each). This CDR3 spans 15 amino acids. Trimming cost V 3 bases and J 7 bases, with 15 bases left between them. Germline V gene lookup returns CDR1 KGHDR and CDR2 SFDVKD. CDR3 in amino acids: CATSDRGPSGNEQFF. The CDR3 DNA sequence: TGTGCCACCAGTGATCGGGGACCCTCCGGTAATGAGCAGTTCTTC.

The rearrangement joins TRBV20-1 to TRBJ2-3; TRBD2 agrees at 7 bases. V was pared by 6 bases and J by 2 bases, with 8 bases of the junction left unmatched. The CDR3 is 14 residues long. Germline loops: CDR1 DFQATT, CDR2 SNEGSKA (reference sequence). The DNA of the CDR3 is TGCAGTGCCCAAGGACTAGACAACACAGATACGCAGTATTTT. This gives the protein CSAQGLDNTDTQYF.

This chain uses TRBV12-3 or TRBV12-4 with TRBJ2-3; 9 bases map to TRBD1. The CDR3 extends over 14 amino acids. V shed 7 bases, J shed 2 bases, and the junction held 4 bases outside the gene matches. The CDR3 reads CASTRTGDTDTQYF. CDR3 DNA: TGTGCCAGCACCAGGACAGGGGACACAGATACGCAGTATTTT.

This clonotype came up a few times. The V call is TRBV6-1, the J call TRBJ2-1, with 8 bases aligning to TRBD2. The length of the CDR3 is 16 residues. Germline values: CDR1 MNHNS, CDR2 SASEGT. Trimming took 4 bases from V and 2 from J; bases not matched to a gene: 7. In DNA form, the CDR3 reads TGTGCCAGCAGTGTAACGGGAGGGGATACCTACAATGAGCAGTTCTTC. This codes for CASSVTGGDTYNEQFF.

This clonotype has only a few counts. One end of the junction does not line up with germline, which may come from a read error. The genes are TRBV6-6 and TRBJ1-6; D is possibly TRBD1 (5 bases). CDR1 and CDR2 (germline): MNHNY, SVGAGI (reference sequence). The CDR3 has 14 residues. The CDR3 nucleotides are TGTGCCAGCAGTGACTCGGAAGGGGATTCACCCCTCCACTTT. Protein: CASSDSEGDSPLHF.